This paragraph reports one T cell receptor beta chain. The data derive from a study of technical replicates of blood from a handful of donors. Measured with immunoSEQ multiplex PCR; TCRdb has only the in-frame clones, and not every one. The repertoire has around 85,000 clones, around 94% of them found once; the top ten carry approximately 0.27%. CDR1 SGHRS and CDR2 YFSETQ come from the germline V gene. V lost 0 bases, J lost 0 bases, and 9 bases lay in between. This CDR3 has 15 amino acids. The gene calls are TRBV5-1 and TRBJ2-5, with D tentatively TRBD1 (5 bases). The sequence came from a human donor in good health. The material sequenced was T cells isolated from PBMCs. Here the CDR3 reads CASSLVRQHQETQYF. DNA of the CDR3: TGCGCCAGCAGCTTGGTTCGACAGCACCAAGAGACCCAGTACTTC.